These 5 T cell receptor beta chains came from one sample sequenced in a study of T-cell memory formation after mild COVID-19. From the 5' RACE reads, TCRdb called clonotypes with MiXCR, one entry per CDR3 protein. The repertoire includes 130,000 to 150,000 distinct CDR3 sequences, 19% of them detected once, and 2% to 2.5% sits in the top ten. Sequencing input: PBMCs or a T cell subset sorted from them (not recorded which). All receptors derive from an adult woman who had mild COVID-19 (a few samples of this study predate the infection). Cell type and time point are not known.

The chain is built from TRBV5-6 and TRBJ2-5; D is unclear. Trimming left V 4 bases short and J 5 bases short, with 15 bases between. This CDR3 contains 14 residues. Germline loops: CDR1 SGHDT, CDR2 YYEEEE. CDR3 in amino acids: CASSPDPRRETQYF. CDR3 DNA sequence: TGTGCCAGCAGCCCGGACCCACGTCGGGAGACCCAGTACTTC. Full variable domain (remainder filled in from reference TRBV5-6 and TRBJ2-5): DAGVTQSPTHLIKTRGQQVTLRCSPKSGHDTVSWYQQALGQGPQFIFQYYEEEERQRGNFPDRFSGHQFPNYSSELNVNALLLGDSALYLCASSPDPRRETQYFGPGTRLLVL.

This clonotype was recorded a few times. The J gene is TRBJ1-5, the V gene TRBV20-1; D remains ambiguous. CDR1 and CDR2 from the germline V gene are DFQATT and SNEGSKA (reference sequence). Trimming removed 5 bases at V and 1 base at J, with 6 bases between. The CDR3 sequence is 12 residues long. The CDR3 sequence is CSARISNQPQHF. CDR3 DNA: TGCAGTGCTCGAATAAGCAATCAGCCCCAGCATTTT.

The chain recombines TRBV6-1 with TRBJ2-5; 7 positions agree with TRBD1. V dropped 2 bases and J dropped 3; count of bases not matched to a gene: 3. Germline CDR1 MNHNS, CDR2 SASEGT. The CDR3 sequence is 14 residues long. CDR3 in amino acids: CASSESGQKETQYF. CDR3 in DNA: TGTGCCAGCAGTGAATCGGGACAGAAAGAGACCCAGTACTTC.

The chain joins TRBV10-3 to TRBJ2-5; D is tentatively TRBD1 or TRBD2 (5 bases each). Germline V gives CDR1 ENHRY, CDR2 SYGVKD. CDR3 length equals 13 residues. V lost 5 bases to trimming and J lost 3 bases, with 10 bases between them. The CDR3 coding sequence is TGTGCCATCAGTCCCGGGGCGGAAGAGACCCAGTACTTC. It encodes CAISPGAEETQYF.

The chain joins TRBV12-3 or TRBV12-4 to TRBJ1-2, with D possibly being TRBD1 (5 bases). Trimming removed 1 base from V and 4 bases from J, with 13 bases in between. This CDR3 region has 15 residues. The CDR3 nucleotides are TGTGCCAGCAGTTTAGGGGGCTCGTCACCCTATGGCTACACCTTC. This sequence encodes CASSLGGSSPYGYTF.